The rows below give T cell receptor beta chains drawn from one sample of a study of low-dose radiotherapy and immunotherapy resistance in tumors. TCRdb itself ran the reads through MiXCR, one entry per CDR3 protein. The sample lists tens of thousands of distinct CDR3 sequences; just under 9.5% were seen once. The material sequenced was PBMCs, taken before treatment. The receptors come from a male donor with prostate cancer. Each CDR3 is given without its conserved first and last residue.

V	CDR3
TRBV9	ASSVAGDEVDEQF
TRBV11-3	ASSSGQGNDEQY
TRBV19	ASSSGRDTGELF
TRBV6-6	ASSPDGVYGYT
TRBV5-1	ASSGSGTQETQY
TRBV6-2/TRBV6-3	ASSYTMTGAYEQY
TRBV23-1	ASSHRGQPYEQY
TRBV2	AWRGEADSPLH
TRBV20-1	SARAGSTNQPQH
TRBV15	ATSRGGAGGGSDTQY
TRBV2	ASTGLAGEEQY
TRBV23-1	ASSQSPSSYEQY
TRBV28	ATQTVYNEQF
TRBV29-1	SVDLLGQGKETQY
TRBV9	ASSGTGANTGELF
TRBV5-3	ASSLGGAGANVLT
TRBV20-1	SASMASGRGGTDTQY
TRBV5-4	ASSQAGGQETQY
TRBV5-1	ASSLTGEPYNEQF
TRBV18	ASSPGGLNQPQH
TRBV5-4	ASSFDRVTEAF
TRBV12-3/TRBV12-4	ASSFTSGRADTQY
TRBV10-3	AISESEGAVAQY
TRBV6-6	ASRGTWAGELF
TRBV28	ASSGPGGAGTEAF
TRBV4-1	ASSRRESLTEAF
TRBV20-1	SAGTGGYQPQH
TRBV5-5	AIQTGQETQY